This TCR beta chain is from a study of cytomegalovirus exposure and HLA in healthy donors. Overall study results and limits: In an earlier analysis, most TCR beta V segments were productive about 90% or about 30% of the time. Reportedly, TCR beta sequences accurately predicted HLA-A and HLA-B alleles in most subjects.

In regard to this clone: Antigen unknown.

Germline CDR1 SQVTM, CDR2 ANQGSEA. The CDR3 extends over 14 amino acids. J gave up 4 bases and V 2 bases, and 5 bases lay outside the gene matches. This PCR relied on a set of 60 Vbeta primers and 13 Jbeta primers. Profiling relied on immunoSEQ multiplex PCR, and the TCRdb table lists in-frame clones only, not all of them. In the table there are about 160,000 clones, nearly 80% of which are singletons. This chain joins TRBV29-1 and TRBJ2-1, with TRBD2 matching 7 bases. The clonotype was recovered from a woman aged 45-65 years in good health and CMV-seropositive. Sample: PBMCs. The CDR3 sequence: CSVEWLADYNEQFF. CDR3 in DNA: TGCAGCGTTGAATGGCTAGCGGATTACAATGAGCAGTTCTTC.